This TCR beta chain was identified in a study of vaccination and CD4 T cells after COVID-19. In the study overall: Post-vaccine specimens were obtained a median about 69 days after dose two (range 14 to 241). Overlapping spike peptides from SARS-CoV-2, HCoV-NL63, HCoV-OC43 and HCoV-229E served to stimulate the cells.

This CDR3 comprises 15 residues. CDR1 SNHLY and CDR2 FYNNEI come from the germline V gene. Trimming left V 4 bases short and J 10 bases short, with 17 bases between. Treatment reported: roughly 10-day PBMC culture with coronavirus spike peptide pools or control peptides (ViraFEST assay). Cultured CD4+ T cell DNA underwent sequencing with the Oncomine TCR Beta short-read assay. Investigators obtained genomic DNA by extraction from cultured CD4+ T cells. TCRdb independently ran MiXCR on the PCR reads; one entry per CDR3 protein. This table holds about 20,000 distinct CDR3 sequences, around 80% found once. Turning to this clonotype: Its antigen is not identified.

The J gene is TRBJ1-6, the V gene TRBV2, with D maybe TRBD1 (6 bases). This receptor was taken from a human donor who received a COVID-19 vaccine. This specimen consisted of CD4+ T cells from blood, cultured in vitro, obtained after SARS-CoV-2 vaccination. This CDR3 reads CASSGEGVAGSPLHF. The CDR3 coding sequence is TGTGCCAGCAGTGGGGAGGGGGTGGCTGGGTCACCCCTCCACTTT.